What follows describes a single T cell receptor (beta chain). The data originate from a study of blood T cell repertoires in COVID-19. About the study: Sample material is recorded as cDNA or gDNA derived from T cells, B-cell-depleted T cells, or PBMCs.

In the authors' methods: Amplified reference gene primers provided the basis for estimating nucleated cell counts. Sequencing used immunoSEQ multiplex PCR; TCRdb keeps in-frame clones, though not all of them. D and trimming were read from the DNA, whereas the V and J calls and clone size are those reported in that table. This sample has about 180,000 clones; about 84% occur once, and the top ten carry roughly 6.8%. This CDR3 is built from 16 residues. The V end lost 5 bases, the J end lost 5 bases, and 21 bases lay between the germline ends. Germline assignment: CDR1 SEHNR and CDR2 FQNEAQ (reference sequence).

The chain couples TRBV7-9 to TRBJ1-1; D is ambiguous. Sequenced input: peripheral blood. The TCR comes from a human donor in a cohort sampled during active COVID-19. The CDR3 region is CASSPREGVAWTEAFF. CDR3 coding DNA: TGTGCCAGCAGCCCGAGGGAGGGAGTCGCTTGGACTGAAGCTTTCTTT.